The 8 T cell receptor beta chains in this list originate from one sample, sequenced in a study of beta chain features in type 1 diabetes. What was sequenced were expressed TCRB transcripts, since all of the isolated RNA had been reverse transcribed. Profiled with immunoSEQ multiplex PCR; TCRdb holds only in-frame clones, not every one. Of some 150,000 clones in the sample, around 10% were seen once. The specimen was central memory CD4+ T cells from blood. The source is a man younger than 35 in good health.

CDR3 DNA: TGTGCCAGCAGTCGACAGGGGGCTGGCTATGGCTACACCTTC. It codes for CASSRQGAGYGYTF. The V call is TRBV28, the J call TRBJ1-2; 10 bases line up with TRBD1. This CDR3 contains 14 residues. With 5 bases clipped from V and 4 bases from J, the junction kept 4 bases outside the gene matches. Germline V gene sequence: CDR1 MDHEN, CDR2 SYDVKM.

This clone was detected only a few times. The gene calls are TRBV9 and TRBJ2-5; D possibly uses TRBD1 or TRBD2 (5 bases each). V was shortened by 5 bases and J by 5 bases, with 13 bases between the two germline ends. Germline CDR1 is SGDLS and CDR2 is YYNGEE. This CDR3 region has 13 residues. The CDR3: CASSPRGRETQYF. The CDR3 nucleotides read TGTGCCAGCAGTCCACGGGGCAGGGAGACCCAGTACTTC.

The V gene is TRBV19, the J gene TRBJ1-5; 8 bases align to TRBD1. The CDR3 has 15 residues. From germline, CDR1 is LNHDA and CDR2 SQIVND (reference sequence). Germline trimming cut 7 bases from V and 1 base from J; bases unmatched to any gene: 6. CDR3 nucleotides: TGTGCCAGTACCGAAGGGACAGGAAGCAATCAGCCCCAGCATTTT. Its protein is CASTEGTGSNQPQHF.

This clone was observed a handful of times. The chain uses TRBV5-1 and TRBJ2-5, with 8 bases fitting TRBD2. CDR1 is SGHRS, CDR2 YFSETQ, per germline. V was pared by 3 bases and J by 2 bases, with 3 bases of the junction left unmatched. CDR3 length: 14 amino acids. The CDR3 nucleotides are TGCGCCAGCAGCTACATAGCGGGGCAAGAGACCCAGTACTTC. The encoded protein is CASSYIAGQETQYF.

The V and J genes are TRBV5-1 and TRBJ2-7; either TRBD1 or TRBD2 may supply D (6 bases each). The CDR3 loop spans 15 amino acids. Germline CDR1 SGHRS, CDR2 YFSETQ. V lost 4 bases, J lost 0 bases, and 14 bases lay in between. The CDR3 here is CASSVGGGHSYEQYF. The DNA of the CDR3 is TGCGCCAGCAGCGTCGGAGGGGGGCACTCCTACGAGCAGTACTTC.

This clone has just a few counts. The chain has TRBV20-1 and TRBJ2-5; no definite D call. V was shortened by 5 bases and J by 5 bases, with 9 bases between the two germline ends. Per germline, CDR1 DFQATT and CDR2 SNEGSKA (reference sequence). CDR3 length equals 11 residues. CDR3 coding DNA: TGCAGTGCTTTGGACGGGGAGACCCAGTACTTC. The encoded protein is CSALDGETQYF.

This chain connects TRBV14 to TRBJ1-5; no definite D call. Germline values: CDR1 SGHDN, CDR2 FVKESK. This CDR3 has 14 amino acids. V was shortened by 3 bases and J by 7 bases, with 13 bases between the two germline ends. This chain's CDR3 is CASSQGMGGQPQHF. The CDR3 bases are TGTGCCAGCAGCCAGGGTATGGGAGGACAGCCCCAGCATTTT.

This chain joins TRBV28 and TRBJ1-1, with D possibly being TRBD1 (5 bases). Trimming shortened V by 2 bases and J by 0 bases, and 10 bases separated the two germline ends. Per germline, CDR1 MDHEN and CDR2 SYDVKM. CDR3 length: 15 amino acids. CDR3 in amino acids: CASSLVGLLNTEAFF. CDR3 DNA sequence: TGTGCCAGCAGTTTAGTGGGACTCTTGAACACTGAAGCTTTCTTT. Together with reference TRBV28 and TRBJ1-1, the CDR3 gives the full variable domain: DVKVTQSSRYLVKRTGEKVFLECVQDMDHENMFWYRQDPGLGLRLIYFSYDVKMKEKGDIPEGYSVSREKKERFSLILESASTNQTSMYLCASSLVGLLNTEAFFGQGTRLTVV.